This is a list of T cell receptor beta chains from one sample in a study of shared clonotypes between healthy human individuals. Measured with immunoSEQ multiplex PCR; TCRdb has only the in-frame clones, and not every one. The sample carries fewer than 1 million clones, 95% to 97% recorded once. Sequenced sample: naive CD8+ T cells sorted from blood. These receptors were taken from a man under 40 in good health. Both conserved end residues are part of each CDR3.

>TRBV29-1|13|TRBJ2-7
CSVIAGVAYEQYF
>TRBV7-9|17|TRBJ2-1
CASSLVLGGTGYNEQFF
>TRBV15|15|TRBJ2-7
CATSKVGTGVGEQYF
>TRBV5-6|16|TRBJ2-3
CASSRTWTGSTDTQYF
>TRBV7-9|16|TRBJ1-2
CASSFSGQGVPYGYTF
>TRBV4-1|15|TRBJ2-5
CASSQDRGGLETQYF
>TRBV18|17|TRBJ2-1
CASSPGAGTKLGGEQFF
>TRBV29-1|13|TRBJ2-7
CSVETSSRLWQYF
>TRBV27|17|TRBJ2-3
CASSPPWVSGHTDTQYF
>TRBV4-1|14|TRBJ2-1
CASSQVEIHNEQFF
>TRBV28|13|TRBJ2-7
CASRRDGSYEQYF
>TRBV11-2|16|TRBJ2-1
CASSLVTSGRENEQFF
>TRBV5-1|13|TRBJ2-7
CASSLGTGLEQYF
>TRBV4-1|15|TRBJ2-1
CASSQATGNYNEQFF
>TRBV5-4|12|TRBJ1-2
CASSPRTGGYTF
>TRBV27|12|TRBJ2-7
CASSLDGIEQYF
>TRBV18|15|TRBJ2-2
CASSPSLEATGELFF
>TRBV15|17|TRBJ1-2
CATSPDRDVPLNYGYTF
>TRBV6-1|15|TRBJ2-7
CASSERLAGGYEQYF
>TRBV7-9|12|TRBJ1-1
CASSYEDTEAFF
>TRBV6-5|13|TRBJ1-5
CASSYSGDQPQHF
>TRBV11-3|16|TRBJ2-1
CASSPRTSGSGNEQFF
>TRBV2|15|TRBJ2-1
CASSEVAGGYNEQFF
>TRBV19|15|TRBJ2-3
CASSPPGFNRDTQYF
>TRBV20-1|11|TRBJ2-1
CSAPQGNEQFF
>TRBV2|16|TRBJ2-7
CASSEDRGQGAYEQYF
>TRBV5-3|16|TRBJ2-7
CARRLGLAGRNYEQYF
>TRBV6-5|14|TRBJ1-1
CASSYTDMNTEAFF
>TRBV6-1|18|TRBJ2-2
CASSEVQVAVANTGELFF
>TRBV5-1|14|TRBJ2-3
CASSLEKVTDTQYF
>TRBV11-3|17|TRBJ2-1
CASSLDTTSGLYNEQFF
>TRBV7-8|16|TRBJ2-1
CASSLGDSASLEPQFF
>TRBV7-7|18|TRBJ1-3
CASRPGHLKELSGNTIYF
>TRBV27|14|TRBJ2-6
CASSLAVGANVLTF
>TRBV30|13|TRBJ2-7
CAWSGDSGYEQYF
>TRBV10-3|17|TRBJ2-1
CAISEGSGLAGVSEQFF
>TRBV29-1|14|TRBJ2-7
CSVASGINFGEQYF
>TRBV7-8|17|TRBJ1-5
CASSPDSGSGGNQPQHF
>TRBV13|13|TRBJ1-5
CASSVNRDPPQHF
>TRBV4-3|15|TRBJ2-7
CASSQDRAGNAEQYF
>TRBV28|14|TRBJ2-7
CASTDRDRPYEQYF
>TRBV9|15|TRBJ1-5
CASSVGAGAGQPQHF
>TRBV7-9|16|TRBJ2-1
CALNDRDRDKYNEQFF
>TRBV14|16|TRBJ1-2
CASSPIQGAPNYGYTF
>TRBV15|14|TRBJ2-1
CATSSAGAHGEQFF
>TRBV7-9|15|TRBJ2-1
CASSLSLAGVQEQFF
>TRBV5-1|13|TRBJ2-7
CASSLEVTYEQYF
>TRBV4-1|13|TRBJ2-1
CASSQEIADEQFF
>TRBV6-5|14|TRBJ2-7
CASSWTGNSYEQYF
>TRBV5-4|12|TRBJ2-2
CASSPTAGELFF
>TRBV19|14|TRBJ2-7
CASSIGTGDYEQYF
>TRBV28|14|TRBJ1-2
CASRRTGGGDGYTF
>TRBV13|15|TRBJ1-3
CASSLSGFSGNTIYF
>TRBV7-9|11|TRBJ2-1
CASTGINEQFF
>TRBV9|14|TRBJ2-7
CASSVAGGLDEQYF
>TRBV7-2|17|TRBJ2-6
CASSIEDRGIWANVLTF
>TRBV30|12|TRBJ2-7
CAWSAGTYEQYF